The 23 T cell receptor beta chains below all came from one sample that was sequenced in a study of response to subunit inactivated influenza vaccine. MiXCR was run by TCRdb on the RT-PCR reads, yielding one entry per CDR3 protein. The sample lists about 500,000 distinct CDR3 sequences, about 15% occurring once. The sample in question was CD4+ T cells sorted from PBMCs, obtained roughly 24 months after vaccination. These receptors all come from a man aged 50-75 years who received an inactivated influenza vaccine.

The gene calls are TRBV18 and TRBJ2-2, with D hard to call. Germline assignment: CDR1 KGHSH and CDR2 LQKENI. There are 14 residues in the CDR3. V shed 3 bases and J shed 3 bases, with 8 bases lying between them. The CDR3 DNA reads TGTGCCAGCTCACCGAAACCGGACACCGGGGAGCTGTTTTTT. It translates to CASSPKPDTGELFF.

This clonotype showed up just a few times. The V call is TRBV11-2, the J call TRBJ2-3, with D possibly matching TRBD1 (7 bases). This CDR3 has 19 amino acids. Trimming took 1 base from V and 6 from J, leaving 26 bases between them. Germline V lookup: CDR1 SGHAT, CDR2 FQNNGV. The CDR3 nucleotides read TGTGCCAGCAGCTTAGGTCGAGCAGGGGGGTCGTCGGCATGGGATACGCAGTATTTT. Amino acids: CASSLGRAGGSSAWDTQYF.

This clonotype was found a few times. CDR3 nucleotides: TGCGCCAGCAGTGAGTCCTTCTACGAGCAGTACTTC. It translates to CASSESFYEQYF. The rearrangement links TRBV10-1 to TRBJ2-7; D not certain. Between the trimmed V and J ends, which lost 0 bases and 3 bases, there was a span of 3 bases. Germline V gene lookup returns CDR1 WNHNN and CDR2 SYGVQD (reference sequence). The CDR3 length is 12 residues.

This clonotype has at least ten counts. The chain combines TRBV5-1 with TRBJ1-1; 7 positions agree with TRBD1. Germline-derived CDR1 and CDR2 are SGHRS and YFSETQ. Losses at the gene ends were 4 bases for V and 5 bases for J; bases not matched to a gene: 11. The CDR3 sequence is 15 residues long. This CDR3 is CASSPRTGGGTEAFF. CDR3 DNA: TGCGCCAGCAGCCCTCGGACAGGAGGAGGAACTGAAGCTTTCTTT.

The chain couples TRBV24-1 to TRBJ2-1, with 12 bases matching TRBD2. Looked up from germline, CDR1 is KGHDR and CDR2 is SFDVKD. After removal of 3 bases from V and 7 bases from J, the junction contained 6 bases not matched to a gene. The CDR3 sequence is 16 residues long. CDR3 DNA sequence: TGTGCCACCAGTGATCGTTCTAGCGGGAGGGCGAATGAGCAGTTCTTC. Translation: CATSDRSSGRANEQFF.

The sample holds a few counts of this clonotype. V is TRBV7-9 and J is TRBJ1-2; TRBD1 matches at 9 bases. The CDR3 has 16 residues. J lost 3 bases, V lost 6 bases, and 11 bases had no gene match. Germline CDR1 SEHNR, CDR2 FQNEAQ (reference sequence). CDR3 sequence: CASRPLTGQGYYGYTF. CDR3 DNA: TGTGCCAGCAGGCCTCTTACCGGACAGGGGTACTATGGCTACACCTTC. The full variable domain, with the rest looked up from reference TRBV7-9 and TRBJ1-2, is DTGVSQNPRHKITKRGQNVTFRCDPISEHNRLYWYRQTLGQGPEFLTYFQNEAQLEKSRLLSDRFSAERPKGSFSTLEIQRTEQGDSAMYLCASRPLTGQGYYGYTFGSGTRLTVV.

The rearrangement uses TRBV11-2 and TRBJ2-1; TRBD2 agrees at 7 bases. V was pared by 3 bases and J by 7 bases, with 6 bases of the junction left unmatched. Germline V gene data show CDR1 as SGHAT and CDR2 as FQNNGV. CDR3 length equals 14 residues. DNA of the CDR3: TGTGCCAGCAGCTTGAGCGGGGCGAAGAATGAGCAGTTCTTC. Amino acid sequence: CASSLSGAKNEQFF.

This clonotype has more than one count but fewer than ten. The gene calls are TRBV6-2 or TRBV6-3 and TRBJ2-1; 7 bases line up with TRBD2. After removal of 7 bases from V and 5 bases from J, the junction contained 29 bases not matched to a gene. The CDR3 has 21 residues. The germline V gene encodes CDR1 MNHEY and CDR2 SVGEGT. The CDR3 DNA reads as TGTGCCAGCATTCTACCTCGAGGGGACCGGCATGTACTAGCGCGGAACAATGAGCAGTTCTTC. This sequence encodes CASILPRGDRHVLARNNEQFF.

This clonotype was seen only a few times. The chain recombines TRBV5-1 with TRBJ2-7, with 8 bases that match TRBD2. J gave up 5 bases and V 7 bases, and 11 bases lay outside the gene matches. CDR1 is SGHRS, CDR2 YFSETQ, per germline. The CDR3 is 14 amino acids. DNA for the CDR3: TGCGCCAGCGGCCGGGGGGGACACGGAGACGAGCAGTACTTC. This translates into CASGRGGHGDEQYF.

This clonotype was recorded at least ten times. J is TRBJ1-1 and V is TRBV4-2; perhaps TRBD1 as D (5 bases). Germline lookup yields CDR1 LGHNA and CDR2 YNFKEQ. Deletions cut 0 bases from V and 7 bases from J, with 12 bases between. This CDR3 comprises 14 residues. In DNA form, the CDR3 reads TGTGCCAGCAGCCAAGAAGCAGGGTACGTTGAAGCTTTCTTT. Translated, it gives CASSQEAGYVEAFF.

This clonotype was observed a handful of times. This chain links TRBV15 with TRBJ2-7, with D tentatively TRBD1 (6 bases). From germline, CDR1 is LNHNV and CDR2 YYDKDF (reference sequence). Trimming left V 3 bases short and J 3 bases short, with 9 bases between. This CDR3 is 13 amino acids long. As DNA, the CDR3 is TGTGCCACCAGCAGCGAACAGGGCTACGAGCAGTACTTC. Translated, it gives CATSSEQGYEQYF. Combining the CDR3 with reference TRBV15 and TRBJ2-7 gives the whole variable domain DAMVIQNPRYQVTQFGKPVTLSCSQTLNHNVMYWYQQKSSQAPKLLFHYYDKDFNNEADTPDNFQSRRPNTSFCFLDIRSPGLGDTAMYLCATSSEQGYEQYFGPGTRLTVT.

A few counts support this clonotype. V and J are TRBV20-1 and TRBJ1-1; D may be TRBD1 (5 bases). The germline V gene has CDR1 DFQATT and CDR2 SNEGSKA (reference sequence). The CDR3 is made up of 14 amino acids. The ends were cut back, 5 bases at V and 0 bases at J, with 13 bases in the middle. CDR3 DNA sequence: TGCAGTGCTGACGGCCAGGGTCTGAACACTGAAGCTTTCTTT. Residues: CSADGQGLNTEAFF.

The sample holds many counts of this clonotype. The chain combines TRBV2 with TRBJ2-1; 12 positions agree with TRBD2. The V gene end was trimmed by 6 bases and the J gene end by 4 bases; junction bases not matched to a gene: 4. Germline loops: CDR1 SNHLY, CDR2 FYNNEI. This CDR3 has 15 residues. CDR3: CASSWTSGVYNEQFF. The CDR3 DNA reads TGTGCCAGCAGCTGGACTAGCGGGGTATACAATGAGCAGTTCTTC.

The chain joins TRBV7-2 to TRBJ1-1; TRBD1 matches at 7 bases. Germline CDR1 SGHTA, CDR2 FQGNSA. The ends lost 5 bases at V and 4 bases at J; junction bases unmatched: 10. The CDR3 extends over 15 amino acids. The CDR3 spells CASSVDRAETTEAFF. The DNA for the CDR3 is TGTGCCAGCAGCGTAGACAGGGCGGAGACCACTGAAGCTTTCTTT.

This clonotype has just a few counts. This chain links TRBV12-3 or TRBV12-4 with TRBJ2-1; 8 bases are shared with TRBD2. The CDR3 has 13 amino acids. The trim removed 1 base at V and 9 bases at J, leaving 2 bases unmatched. CDR3 sequence reads: CASSLGAGAEQFF. The CDR3 DNA reads as TGTGCCAGCAGTTTAGGAGCGGGAGCTGAGCAGTTCTTC.

This chain uses TRBV7-2 with TRBJ1-1; a possible D gene is TRBD1 (5 bases). CDR1 SGHTA and CDR2 FQGNSA come from the germline V gene. CDR3 length: 14 residues. V was trimmed by 5 bases and J by 6 bases, leaving 16 bases between them. The CDR3 DNA is TGTGCCAGCAGCGTCAGGGTCGGGAAGGCTGAAGCTTTCTTT. Translation gives CASSVRVGKAEAFF.

This clonotype was seen a few times. This chain connects TRBV7-2 to TRBJ1-2; D may be TRBD1 (5 bases). V lost 5 bases and J lost 8, with 12 bases in between. Germline lookup yields CDR1 SGHTA and CDR2 FQGNSA. The CDR3 contains 12 residues. The CDR3 coding sequence is TGTGCCAGCAGCATCAGGGTGGGAGGCTACACCTTC. Encoded protein: CASSIRVGGYTF. The full variable domain, its missing parts supplied by reference TRBV7-2 and TRBJ1-2, is GAGVSQSPSNKVTEKGKDVELRCDPISGHTALYWYRQSLGQGLEFLIYFQGNSAPDKSGLPSDRFSAERTGGSVSTLTIQRTQQEDSAVYLCASSIRVGGYTFGSGTRLTVV.

The genes are TRBV20-1 and TRBJ2-7; D possibly corresponds to TRBD1 (6 bases). The CDR3 has 12 residues. Trimming cost V 2 bases and J 5 bases, with 10 bases left between them. Germline CDR1 and CDR2: DFQATT and SNEGSKA (reference sequence). The CDR3 loop reads CSARKQGHEQYF. The DNA for the CDR3 is TGCAGTGCTAGAAAACAGGGCCACGAGCAGTACTTC.

This rearrangement joins TRBV20-1 to TRBJ1-2; 9 bases fit TRBD1. CDR1 DFQATT and CDR2 SNEGSKA come from the germline V gene (reference sequence). Losses at the gene ends were 0 bases for V and 6 bases for J; bases not matched to a gene: 11. The CDR3 loop spans 16 amino acids. The CDR3 nucleotides read TGCAGTGCTAGAGATCCGCTTCGGACAGGGGCAGATGGCTACACCTTC. Its translation: CSARDPLRTGADGYTF.

The CDR3 region has the DNA TGTGCCAGCAGCCGAGCTAGCGGGGGGCAGTACTTC. Its protein product is CASSRASGGQYF. V and J are TRBV3-1 and TRBJ2-7; 10 bases fit TRBD2. V shed 4 bases and J 9 bases; nucleotides not matched to a gene: 3. This CDR3 is 12 amino acids long. Looked up from germline, CDR1 is LGHDT and CDR2 is YNNKEL (reference sequence).

This clonotype has at least ten counts. The chain recombines TRBV29-1 with TRBJ2-5; a possible D gene is TRBD2 (5 bases). V lost 4 bases and J lost 5, with 11 bases in between. Germline V lookup: CDR1 SQVTM, CDR2 ANQGSEA. The CDR3 has 12 residues. CDR3 region: CSVGERDETQYF. The CDR3 DNA reads TGCAGCGTTGGGGAGAGGGATGAGACCCAGTACTTC.

This chain links TRBV4-1 with TRBJ2-4, with 7 positions matching TRBD2. The CDR3 has 17 amino acids. Germline CDR1 is MGHRA and CDR2 is YSYEKL. The V segment lost 1 base and the J segment 3 bases; nucleotides outside the gene matches: 9. CDR3 coding DNA: TGCGCCAGCAGCCAAGGAAGGGAAACGGGAGGCAAAAACATTCAGTACTTC. Protein: CASSQGRETGGKNIQYF.

This clonotype occurred many times. This sequence joins TRBV12-3 or TRBV12-4 and TRBJ1-3; TRBD1 agrees at 9 bases. Losses at the gene ends were 5 bases for V and 3 bases for J; bases not matched to a gene: 8. The CDR3 totals 16 residues. The CDR3 sequence: CASSLRDRAFGNTIYF. CDR3 DNA: TGTGCCAGCAGTCTCCGGGACAGGGCTTTTGGAAACACCATATATTTT.